The TCR beta chain under discussion was sequenced for a study of cytomegalovirus exposure and HLA in healthy donors. Per germline, CDR1 WNHNN and CDR2 SYGVQD (reference sequence). J gave up 2 bases and V 4 bases, and 4 bases lay outside the gene matches. This CDR3 spans 14 amino acids. Study-level results: A later analysis reported that several of the most significant clusters appeared to be linked to common viral pathogens, among them Epstein-Barr virus.

The primer mix had 60 Vbeta and 13 Jbeta primers. Repertoires were generated with immunoSEQ multiplex PCR, while TCRdb's copy carries only in-frame clones and drops some. The sample lists roughly 220,000 clones, more than 65% occurring once. Comment on this clone: Its antigen is unknown.

The sample consisted of PBMCs. The sequence was collected from a man aged 50-60 years in good health and CMV-seronegative. The V call is TRBV10-1, the J call TRBJ1-1; 7 nucleotides align to TRBD1. The CDR3 nucleotides read TGCGCCAGCAGTGGGAACAGGGGTAACACTGAAGCTTTCTTT. Translation gives CASSGNRGNTEAFF.